This is a list of T cell receptor beta chains from one sample in a study of sequential checkpoint blockade in melanoma. TCRdb's table, derived via immunoSEQ multiplex PCR, lists solely in-frame clones and lacks some. The sample consists of 10,000 to 11,000 clones, 45% to 60% of them appearing once. The sample in question was CD8+ T cells sorted from blood (inferred from file names), obtained from a patient given nivolumab and ipilimumab in sequence. Receptors originate from a human donor with melanoma. Each CDR3 is given with its conserved first and last residue. Each record gives: V gene, D gene, J gene, CDR3 length, clone size, CDR3 DNA, CDR3 protein. A D gene is named only where the DNA matches it firmly. Clone size is shown for a subset of rows, as once, few, many or a class of expanded clone.

v_gene: TRBV27; d_gene: NA; j_gene: TRBJ2-7; len: 13; abundance: NA; CDR3nt: TGTGCCAGCACTGCGGGGCCCTCCTACGAGCAGTACTTC; CDR3aa: CASTAGPSYEQYF
v_gene: TRBV27; d_gene: NA; j_gene: TRBJ2-7; len: 14; abundance: NA; CDR3nt: TGTGCCAGCAGTTGGAGCTTTGGAGTTGACGAGCAGTACTTC; CDR3aa: CASSWSFGVDEQYF
v_gene: TRBV29-1; d_gene: NA; j_gene: TRBJ1-2; len: 11; abundance: NA; CDR3nt: TGCAGCGTCCCCGCGGCAGATGGCTACACCTTC; CDR3aa: CSVPAADGYTF
v_gene: TRBV7-8; d_gene: NA; j_gene: TRBJ2-5; len: 19; abundance: NA; CDR3nt: TGTGCCAGCAGCTTAGCGCGAGCGAGTATTGGTTCATGGCAAGAGACCCAGTACTTC; CDR3aa: CASSLARASIGSWQETQYF
v_gene: TRBV5-1; d_gene: TRBD1; j_gene: TRBJ2-1; len: 14; abundance: few; CDR3nt: TGCGCCAGCAGCTTTCGACAGGGGGATAATGAGCAGTTCTTC; CDR3aa: CASSFRQGDNEQFF
v_gene: TRBV28; d_gene: NA; j_gene: TRBJ2-5; len: 13; abundance: NA; CDR3nt: TGTGCCAGCCACAGGGACCCGGCATTGCCCCAGTACTTC; CDR3aa: CASHRDPALPQYF
v_gene: TRBV19; d_gene: NA; j_gene: TRBJ2-3; len: 13; abundance: NA; CDR3nt: TGTGCCAGTAGTCTCCCTAACACAGATACGCAGTATTTT; CDR3aa: CASSLPNTDTQYF
v_gene: TRBV7-9; d_gene: NA; j_gene: TRBJ2-3; len: 13; abundance: NA; CDR3nt: TGTGCCAGCAGCTTGGCATCGCCAGATACGCAGTATTTT; CDR3aa: CASSLASPDTQYF
v_gene: TRBV5-4; d_gene: NA; j_gene: TRBJ1-2; len: 14; abundance: NA; CDR3nt: TGCGCCAGCAGCCAAGATAGGTCAGGCCATGGCTACACCTTC; CDR3aa: CASSQDRSGHGYTF
v_gene: TRBV5-6; d_gene: NA; j_gene: TRBJ2-5; len: 14; abundance: NA; CDR3nt: TGTGCCAGCAGCTTGGCCGAGGTTATAGAGACCCAGTACTTC; CDR3aa: CASSLAEVIETQYF
v_gene: TRBV23-1; d_gene: TRBD1; j_gene: TRBJ2-7; len: 15; abundance: NA; CDR3nt: TGCGCCAGCAGTCAACTCGGACAGGCGGAGGACGAGCAGTACTTC; CDR3aa: CASSQLGQAEDEQYF
v_gene: TRBV29-1; d_gene: TRBD1; j_gene: TRBJ2-1; len: 16; abundance: NA; CDR3nt: TGCAGCGTTGAAGAAGATAGGGGACAGGGGTCCAATGAGCAGTTCTTC; CDR3aa: CSVEEDRGQGSNEQFF
v_gene: TRBV27; d_gene: NA; j_gene: TRBJ2-5; len: 16; abundance: once; CDR3nt: TGTGCCAGCAGTCCGGGGGTAGGGACCGTTGGAGAGACCCAGTACTTC; CDR3aa: CASSPGVGTVGETQYF
v_gene: TRBV19; d_gene: TRBD1; j_gene: TRBJ1-1; len: 14; abundance: medium-sized; CDR3nt: TGTGCCAGTAGTGTTACAGGGGGCTGGACTGAAGCTTTCTTT; CDR3aa: CASSVTGGWTEAFF
v_gene: TRBV4-3; d_gene: TRBD2; j_gene: TRBJ2-3; len: 16; abundance: NA; CDR3nt: TGCGCCAGCAGCCTCACCTTAGCGGGATCCCCAGGTACGCAGTATTTT; CDR3aa: CASSLTLAGSPGTQYF
v_gene: TRBV13; d_gene: TRBD1; j_gene: TRBJ2-7; len: 15; abundance: NA; CDR3nt: TGTGCCAGCAGCCAGAGGGGGACAGGGGAAGACGAGCAGTACTTC; CDR3aa: CASSQRGTGEDEQYF